These T cell receptor beta chains were read from a single sample in a study of blood T cell repertoires in COVID-19. Sequencing was performed with immunoSEQ multiplex PCR; in TCRdb, only in-frame clones are kept and a portion is missing. The table records under 400,000 clones, 87% of them present only once. The sequencing input was PBMCs or T cells enriched from blood (not recorded which). Every receptor here comes from a middle-aged man in a cohort exposed to, infected with or recovered from COVID-19 (not recorded which). The CDR3 runs from the conserved cysteine through the conserved F or W. D genes are given only for firm matches. Expanded clones get a size class; other rows say once, few or many, or leave the size out.

size	J	V	D	DNA	CDR3
-	TRBJ1-3	TRBV6-5	TRBD1	TGTGCCAGCAGTTTTAAAGGGACAGGTCTAAACACCATATATTTT	CASSFKGTGLNTIYF
-	TRBJ2-1	TRBV5-1	TRBD2	TGCGCCAGCAGCTTGTACGACAGGGGCAGGGCTAGCGGGAGAAATGAGCAGTTCTTC	CASSLYDRGRASGRNEQFF
once	TRBJ1-4	TRBV4-2	-	TGTGCCAGCAGCCAAGAGGGGGGGGCGGCTAATGAAAAACTGTTTTTT	CASSQEGGAANEKLFF
-	TRBJ2-5	TRBV18	TRBD1	TGTGCCAGCTCACCGCTAACAGGGGGCCAAGAGACCCAGTACTTC	CASSPLTGGQETQYF
-	TRBJ1-3	TRBV2	TRBD1	TGTGCCAGCAGTACAGGGGGCTCTGGAAACACCATATATTTT	CASSTGGSGNTIYF
-	TRBJ2-7	TRBV5-1	-	TGCGCCAGCAGCCCGGGAAGCCTCCCCTACGAGCAGTACTTC	CASSPGSLPYEQYF
-	TRBJ1-2	TRBV15	TRBD1	TGTGCCACCAGCAGAGACAGGGGGCGCGATGGCTACACCTTC	CATSRDRGRDGYTF
-	TRBJ1-2	TRBV27	-	TGTGCCAGCAGTTTACTCGCGGGACGGGGGTTCTATGGCTACACCTTC	CASSLLAGRGFYGYTF
-	TRBJ2-1	TRBV7-9	-	TGTGCCAGCAGCTTAGAAGGGAGTCGCTCCTACAATGAGCAGTTCTTC	CASSLEGSRSYNEQFF
-	TRBJ2-3	TRBV5-1	TRBD2	TGCGCCAGCAGCCCTCCCCCGGCGGGGGGCACAGATACGCAGTATTTT	CASSPPPAGGTDTQYF
-	TRBJ1-4	TRBV2	TRBD1	TGTGCCAGCAGAAACCGGGACAGGGAGGGTGAAAAACTGTTTTTT	CASRNRDREGEKLFF
-	TRBJ2-7	TRBV10-3	-	TGTGCCATCAGTGTACTAACCTCCTACGAGCAGTACTTC	CAISVLTSYEQYF
-	TRBJ1-1	TRBV25-1	-	TGTGCCAGCACAGGTCGACAGTCGAACACTGAAGCTTTCTTT	CASTGRQSNTEAFF
-	TRBJ1-6	TRBV2	-	TGTGCCAGCAACCCAACTACAGGGAATAATTCACCCCTCCACTTT	CASNPTTGNNSPLHF
-	TRBJ1-6	TRBV6-6	TRBD1	TGTGCCAGCAGAAGACAGGGGGATAATTCACCCCTCCACTTT	CASRRQGDNSPLHF
-	TRBJ1-2	TRBV5-1	TRBD1	TGCGCCAGCAGCCCTGGACAGGGCGGCTATGGCTACACCTTC	CASSPGQGGYGYTF
-	TRBJ1-2	TRBV5-4	-	TGTGCCAGCAGCTTGGACTACCGCGGGGACTATGGCTACACCTTC	CASSLDYRGDYGYTF
-	TRBJ2-7	TRBV30	TRBD2	TGTGCCTGGAGGGGGACTAGCGGAAAAACAATACGACGCTACGAGCAGTACTTC	CAWRGTSGKTIRRYEQYF
-	TRBJ1-4	TRBV7-9	-	TGTGCCAGCAGCTCCGGACAGCTAGTACCAACTAATGAAAAACTGTTTTTT	CASSSGQLVPTNEKLFF
-	TRBJ2-5	TRBV5-4	TRBD2	TGTGCCAGCAGCTTGGAAGTAGCGGGAGTGTTGGAGACCCAGTACTTC	CASSLEVAGVLETQYF
-	TRBJ1-1	TRBV28	TRBD1	TGTGCCAGTCAACAGGGGGCTTGGGCTTTCTTT	CASQQGAWAFF
once	TRBJ2-3	TRBV3-1/TRBV3-2	TRBD2	TGTGCCAGCAGCCAAGGAACCCCCTCTAGCGGGAGGGGGTGGGCAGATACGCAGTATTTT	CASSQGTPSSGRGWADTQYF
-	TRBJ2-5	TRBV5-1	-	TGCGCCAGCAGCTTGGTGATCGGGGGCCAAGAGACCCAGTACTTC	CASSLVIGGQETQYF
-	TRBJ2-7	TRBV10-2	TRBD1	TGCGCCAGCCGGGACAGAGCCTACGAGCAGTACTTC	CASRDRAYEQYF
-	TRBJ1-5	TRBV2	TRBD1	TGTGCCAGCAGTGTCCATAAAAGTCAGGGGGCTGGACAGCCCCAGCATTTT	CASSVHKSQGAGQPQHF
-	TRBJ1-5	TRBV18	-	TGTGCCAGCTCACCGACAGCGGGGGGTAATCAGCCCCAGCATTTT	CASSPTAGGNQPQHF
-	TRBJ1-2	TRBV27	-	TGTGCCAGCAGTGCACTGAGATTCTATGGCTACACCTTC	CASSALRFYGYTF
-	TRBJ2-7	TRBV25-1	-	TGTGCCAGCAGTGAATTGGCAGGGGGGAGGTACGAGCAGTACTTC	CASSELAGGRYEQYF
-	TRBJ2-2	TRBV9	TRBD1	TGTGCCAGCAGCCGGACAGGGGCGTTCAACACCGGGGAGCTGTTTTTT	CASSRTGAFNTGELFF
-	TRBJ1-1	TRBV10-3	TRBD1	TGTGCCATCAGCCCCGGACAGGGCGCCAAAGCTTTCTTT	CAISPGQGAKAFF
few	TRBJ1-1	TRBV20-1	-	TGCAGTGCTAGTTCACAGGGAACTGAAGCTTTCTTT	CSASSQGTEAFF
-	TRBJ2-1	TRBV7-2	-	TGTGCCAGCAGCTTAGATCCGGGGGTGCACAATGAGCAGTTCTTC	CASSLDPGVHNEQFF
few	TRBJ1-2	TRBV11-2	TRBD1	TGTGCCAGCAGCTCAGGCAGGGGGTCCGGCTACACCTTC	CASSSGRGSGYTF
-	TRBJ2-2	TRBV6-5	-	TGTGCCAGCATTTTTCCGCGAGGTCCCGGGGAGCTGTTTTTT	CASIFPRGPGELFF
-	TRBJ1-4	TRBV5-1	TRBD1	TGCGCCAGTACCGCCGGGACAGCTAATGAAAAACTGTTTTTT	CASTAGTANEKLFF
-	TRBJ1-1	TRBV6-6	-	TGTGCCAGTCATCAGGGGTTTGGGGACACTGAAGCTTTCTTT	CASHQGFGDTEAFF
few	TRBJ1-6	TRBV28	-	TGTGCCAGCAGTTTGAGGGCTGCTAATTCACCCCTCCACTTT	CASSLRAANSPLHF
-	TRBJ2-7	TRBV7-2	-	TGTGCCAGCAGGTTAGCGGCCCACTACGAGCAGTACTTC	CASRLAAHYEQYF
-	TRBJ2-1	TRBV3-1/TRBV3-2	TRBD1	TGTGCCAGCAGCCATTTGTACAGGGGTGGGTCCTACAATGAGCAGTTCTTC	CASSHLYRGGSYNEQFF
-	TRBJ2-2	TRBV7-2	TRBD2	TGTGCCAGCAGCTTAACATCTAGCGGTAACACCGGGGAGCTGTTTTTT	CASSLTSSGNTGELFF